The sample holds many counts of the clone carrying this TCR beta chain. What it recognizes is unknown. The data were taken from a study of CD8 T cells in ankylosing spondylitis. Study-level results: Certain motif variants had earlier appeared in reactive arthritis synovial fluid and blood. Reportedly, disease-linked clones are significantly enriched in ankylosing spondylitis patients' matched synovial fluid. With a CD8+ phenotype, disease-linked clones were relatively rare in peripheral blood. Blood from ankylosing spondylitis patients appeared to carry a characteristic eight-variant TCR beta motif.

The V end was cut by 2 bases, the J end by 5 bases, with 9 bases between. The CDR3 sequence is 13 residues long. The germline CDR1 and CDR2 sequences are SGHVS and FQNEAQ. It was by quantitative 5'-RACE with molecular barcodes that TCR beta libraries were made. MiXCR, applied by TCRdb to the 5' RACE reads, yields one record per CDR3 protein. The table includes over 450,000 distinct CDR3 sequences, roughly 13% detected once. The V and J genes are TRBV7-8 and TRBJ2-5, with D perhaps TRBD2 (5 bases). Sample: blood, either unsorted or a sorted T cell fraction (not recorded which). The clonotype originates from a male donor with ankylosing spondylitis. The CDR3 coding sequence is TGTGCCAGCAGCTTATCATGGAGGGAGACCCAGTACTTC. It encodes CASSLSWRETQYF.